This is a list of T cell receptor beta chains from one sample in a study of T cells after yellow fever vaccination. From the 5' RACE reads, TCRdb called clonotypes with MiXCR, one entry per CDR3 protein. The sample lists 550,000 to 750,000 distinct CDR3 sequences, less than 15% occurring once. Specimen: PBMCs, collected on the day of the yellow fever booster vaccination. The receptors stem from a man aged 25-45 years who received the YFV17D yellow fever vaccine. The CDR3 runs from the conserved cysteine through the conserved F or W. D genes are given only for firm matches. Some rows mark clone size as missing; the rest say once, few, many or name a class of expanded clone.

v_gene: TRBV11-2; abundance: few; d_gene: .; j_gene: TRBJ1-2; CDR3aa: CASSLGGLPYGYTF; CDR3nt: TGTGCCAGCAGCTTGGGCGGCCTCCCCTATGGCTACACCTTC
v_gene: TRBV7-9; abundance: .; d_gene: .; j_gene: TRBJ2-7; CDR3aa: CASSLIGGVEQYF; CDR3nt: TGTGCCAGCAGCCTGATTGGTGGAGTCGAGCAGTACTTC
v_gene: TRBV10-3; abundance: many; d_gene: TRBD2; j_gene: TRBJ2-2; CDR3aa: CAISAGTSPPGELFF; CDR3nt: TGTGCCATCAGCGCCGGGACTAGCCCACCCGGGGAGCTGTTTTTT
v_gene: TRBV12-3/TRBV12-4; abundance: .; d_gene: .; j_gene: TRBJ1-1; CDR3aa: CASRMGKGSSEAFF; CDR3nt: TGTGCCAGCAGAATGGGAAAAGGGTCTTCTGAAGCTTTCTTT
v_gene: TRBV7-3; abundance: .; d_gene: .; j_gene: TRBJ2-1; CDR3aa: CASSSSHASSYNEQFF; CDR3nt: TGTGCCAGCAGTTCCTCACATGCGAGCTCCTACAATGAGCAGTTCTTC
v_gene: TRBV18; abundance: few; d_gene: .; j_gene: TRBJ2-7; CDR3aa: CASSQTGTEQYF; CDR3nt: TGTGCCAGCTCACAAACAGGTACCGAGCAGTACTTC
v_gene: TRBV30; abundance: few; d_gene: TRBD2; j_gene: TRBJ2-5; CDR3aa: CAWSVSRTSGAQETQYF; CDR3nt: TGTGCCTGGAGTGTTAGCCGGACTAGCGGGGCCCAAGAGACCCAGTACTTC
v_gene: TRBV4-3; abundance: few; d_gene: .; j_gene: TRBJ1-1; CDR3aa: CASSLGVGGGTEAFF; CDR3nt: TGCGCCAGCAGCCTAGGGGTTGGGGGCGGCACTGAAGCTTTCTTT
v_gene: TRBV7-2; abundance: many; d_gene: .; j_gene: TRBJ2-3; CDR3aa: CASSPLGDTQYF; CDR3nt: TGTGCCAGCAGCCCATTGGGAGATACGCAGTATTTT
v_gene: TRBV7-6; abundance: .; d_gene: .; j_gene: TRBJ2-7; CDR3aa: CASSSLAWQAKPYEQYF; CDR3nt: TGTGCCAGCAGCTCCCTCGCCTGGCAGGCTAAACCCTACGAGCAGTACTTC
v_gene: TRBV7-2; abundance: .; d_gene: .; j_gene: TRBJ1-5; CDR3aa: CASSLVGTGNQPQHF; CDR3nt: TGTGCCAGCAGCTTAGTGGGGACGGGAAATCAGCCCCAGCATTTT
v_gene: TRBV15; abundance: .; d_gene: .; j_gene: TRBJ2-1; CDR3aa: CATSGTGALDSYNEQFF; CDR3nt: TGTGCCACCAGCGGAACTGGGGCCCTAGACTCCTACAATGAGCAGTTCTTC
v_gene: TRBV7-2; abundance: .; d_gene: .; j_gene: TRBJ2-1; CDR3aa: CASSLAVSGINEQFF; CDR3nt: TGTGCCAGCAGCTTAGCCGTCAGCGGAATCAATGAGCAGTTCTTC
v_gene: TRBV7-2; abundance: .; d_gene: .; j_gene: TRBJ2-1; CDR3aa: CASSLIGREQFF; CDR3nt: TGTGCCAGCAGCTTAATCGGCAGGGAGCAGTTCTTC
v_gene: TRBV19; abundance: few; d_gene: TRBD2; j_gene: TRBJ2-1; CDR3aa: CASSTTPTALAGDYRHNEQFF; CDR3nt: TGTGCCAGTAGTACGACCCCGACTGCGCTAGCGGGAGACTATAGGCACAATGAGCAGTTCTTC
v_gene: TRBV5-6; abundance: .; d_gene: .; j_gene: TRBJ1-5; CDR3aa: CASSLGVAGGHQPQHF; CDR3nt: TGTGCCAGCTCCCTCGGAGTTGCGGGCGGGCATCAGCCCCAGCATTTT
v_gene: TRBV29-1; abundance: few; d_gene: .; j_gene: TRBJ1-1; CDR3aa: CSVAKGGYTEAFF; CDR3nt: TGCAGCGTAGCTAAGGGGGGATACACTGAAGCTTTCTTT
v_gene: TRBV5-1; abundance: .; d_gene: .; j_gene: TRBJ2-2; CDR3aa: CASSLTLQGSNTGELFF; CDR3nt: TGCGCCAGCAGCTTAACTCTACAGGGATCGAACACCGGGGAGCTGTTTTTT
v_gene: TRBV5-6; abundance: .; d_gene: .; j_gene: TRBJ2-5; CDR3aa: CASTLSAARETQYF; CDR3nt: TGTGCCAGCACCCTATCGGCAGCCCGAGAGACCCAGTACTTC
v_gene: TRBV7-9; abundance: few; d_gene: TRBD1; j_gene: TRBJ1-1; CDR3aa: CASSLLQGAFFF; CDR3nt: TGTGCCAGCAGCTTACTCCAGGGGGCATTTTTCTTT
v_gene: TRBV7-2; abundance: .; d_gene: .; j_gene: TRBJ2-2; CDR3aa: CASRQRGEFGTGELFF; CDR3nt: TGTGCCAGCAGACAGAGGGGGGAGTTCGGCACCGGGGAGCTGTTTTTT
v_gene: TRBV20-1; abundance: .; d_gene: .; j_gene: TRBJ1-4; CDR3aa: CSARWTVSSEKLFF; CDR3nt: TGCAGTGCTAGGTGGACAGTCAGCAGCGAAAAACTGTTTTTT
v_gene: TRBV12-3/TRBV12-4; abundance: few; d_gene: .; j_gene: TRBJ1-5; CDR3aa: CASSTPRGRQPQHF; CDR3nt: TGTGCCAGCAGTACCCCCAGGGGCCGCCAGCCCCAGCATTTT
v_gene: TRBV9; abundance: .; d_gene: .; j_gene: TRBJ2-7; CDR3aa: CASSVAADYEQYF; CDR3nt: TGTGCCAGCAGCGTAGCGGCGGACTACGAGCAGTACTTC
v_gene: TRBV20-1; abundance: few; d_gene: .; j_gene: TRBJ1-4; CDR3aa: CSARDSGATNEKLFF; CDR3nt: TGCAGTGCTAGAGATTCGGGGGCGACTAATGAAAAACTGTTTTTT
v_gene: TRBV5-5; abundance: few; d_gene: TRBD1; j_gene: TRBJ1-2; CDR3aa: CASSLEIRGQGSGGYTF; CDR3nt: TGTGCCAGCAGCTTGGAAATTAGGGGACAGGGCTCTGGTGGCTACACCTTC
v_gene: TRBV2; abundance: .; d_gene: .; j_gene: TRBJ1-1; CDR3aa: CASSDRFRAKATEAFF; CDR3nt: TGTGCCAGCAGTGACCGCTTCAGGGCCAAGGCCACTGAAGCTTTCTTT
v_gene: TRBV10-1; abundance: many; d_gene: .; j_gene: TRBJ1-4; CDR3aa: CASSENAEKLFF; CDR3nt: TGCGCCAGCAGTGAGAACGCCGAAAAACTGTTTTTT
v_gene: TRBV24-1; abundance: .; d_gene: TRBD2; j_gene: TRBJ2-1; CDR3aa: CATSELAGAAYNEQFF; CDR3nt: TGTGCCACCAGTGAACTAGCGGGAGCGGCCTACAATGAGCAGTTCTTC
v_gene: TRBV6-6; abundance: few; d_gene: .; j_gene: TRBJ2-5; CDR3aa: CASSRDGRGTQYF; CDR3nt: TGTGCCAGCAGTAGGGACGGCCGGGGAACCCAGTACTTC
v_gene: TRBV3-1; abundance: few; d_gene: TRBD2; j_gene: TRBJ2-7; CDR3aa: CASSQLSSGSGFSEQYF; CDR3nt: TGTGCCAGCAGCCAACTATCTAGCGGGAGCGGTTTCTCCGAGCAGTACTTC
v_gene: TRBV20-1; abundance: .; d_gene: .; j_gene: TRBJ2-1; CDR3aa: CSAAETNTEQFF; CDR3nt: TGCAGTGCTGCCGAAACTAACACGGAGCAGTTCTTC
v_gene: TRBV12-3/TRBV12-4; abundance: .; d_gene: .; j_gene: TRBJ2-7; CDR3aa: CASSQYSVGEQYF; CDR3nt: TGTGCCAGCAGTCAATACTCGGTGGGGGAGCAGTACTTC
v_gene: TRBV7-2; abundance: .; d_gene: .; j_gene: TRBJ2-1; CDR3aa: CASSLAQYLSHEQFF; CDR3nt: TGTGCCAGCAGCTTAGCGCAGTACCTCTCCCATGAGCAGTTCTTC
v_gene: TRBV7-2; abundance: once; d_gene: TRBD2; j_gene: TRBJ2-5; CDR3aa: CASSSNAGDETQYF; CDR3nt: TGTGCCAGCAGCTCGAACGCGGGAGATGAGACCCAGTACTTC
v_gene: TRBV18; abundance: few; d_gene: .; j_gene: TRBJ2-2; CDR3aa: CASSTGHYPNTGELFF; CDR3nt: TGTGCCAGCTCAACCGGACACTATCCGAACACCGGGGAGCTGTTTTTT
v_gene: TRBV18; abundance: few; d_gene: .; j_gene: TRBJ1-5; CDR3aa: CASSPSGSNQPQHF; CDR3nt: TGTGCCAGCTCACCGTCAGGGAGCAATCAGCCCCAGCATTTT
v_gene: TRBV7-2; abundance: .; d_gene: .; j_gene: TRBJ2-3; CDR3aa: CASSLDFGMIDTQYF; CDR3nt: TGTGCCAGCAGCTTAGATTTCGGGATGATAGATACGCAGTATTTT
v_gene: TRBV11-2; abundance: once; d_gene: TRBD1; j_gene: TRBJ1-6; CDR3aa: CASSPAGGQGAYNSPLHF; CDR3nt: TGTGCCAGCAGCCCCGCTGGCGGTCAGGGGGCCTATAATTCACCCCTCCACTTT
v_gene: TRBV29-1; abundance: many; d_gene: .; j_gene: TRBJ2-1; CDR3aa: CSTEREQFF; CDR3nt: TGCAGCACCGAGCGCGAGCAGTTCTTC
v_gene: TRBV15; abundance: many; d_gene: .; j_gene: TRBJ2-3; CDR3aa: CATSRDQGKDTQYF; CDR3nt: TGTGCCACCAGCAGAGACCAGGGTAAAGATACGCAGTATTTT
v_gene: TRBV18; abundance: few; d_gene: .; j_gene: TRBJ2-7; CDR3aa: CASSPPRVGGEQYF; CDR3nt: TGTGCCAGCTCACCGCCCAGGGTGGGTGGCGAGCAGTACTTC
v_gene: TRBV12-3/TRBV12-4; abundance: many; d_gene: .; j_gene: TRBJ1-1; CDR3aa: CASSLSLF; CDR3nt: TGTGCCAGCAGTTTGTCACTCTTT
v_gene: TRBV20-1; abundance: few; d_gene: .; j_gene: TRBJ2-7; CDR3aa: CSARPGDEQYF; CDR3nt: TGCAGTGCTCGACCCGGGGACGAGCAGTACTTC